The 14 T cell receptor beta chains below all came from one sample that was sequenced in a study of blood T cell repertoires in COVID-19. Using immunoSEQ multiplex PCR, the repertoire was profiled, and TCRdb retains in-frame clones only, with some absent. The sample lists under 50,000 clones, roughly 93% occurring once. The sequencing input was peripheral blood. The receptors come from a man between 60 and 75 years old with COVID-19, enrolled during active disease.

The V gene is TRBV12-3 or TRBV12-4, the J gene TRBJ1-1, with TRBD1 identical over 8 bases. Germline trimming cut 6 bases from V and 4 bases from J; bases unmatched to any gene: 4. CDR3 size: 13 residues. CDR3 sequence reads: CASSLDRGTEAFF. CDR3 nucleotide sequence: TGTGCCAGCAGCCTCGACAGGGGCACTGAAGCTTTCTTT.

V is TRBV2 and J is TRBJ1-2; no definite D call. Germline CDR1 and CDR2: SNHLY and FYNNEI. The V end lost 3 bases, the J end lost 8 bases, and 13 bases lay between the germline ends. The CDR3 runs to 13 residues. CDR3 loop: CASSELYSGGYTF. The CDR3 DNA reads as TGTGCCAGCAGTGAGCTCTACAGTGGGGGCTACACCTTC.

The V gene is TRBV24-1, the J gene TRBJ1-2; 7 nucleotides match TRBD1. Germline-derived CDR1 and CDR2 are KGHDR and SFDVKD. The CDR3 has 12 residues. Losses at the gene ends were 5 bases for V and 4 bases for J; bases not matched to a gene: 0. The CDR3, as DNA: TGTGCCACCAGTGGACAGGGCTATGGCTACACCTTC. Translating gives CATSGQGYGYTF.

This chain joins TRBV6-6 and TRBJ2-1, with D maybe TRBD2 (5 bases). V gave up 4 bases and J gave up 0 bases, with 10 bases separating them. Germline CDR1 and CDR2: MNHNY and SVGAGI (reference sequence). CDR3 length equals 15 residues. CDR3 protein: CASSWTGNSYNEQFF. The CDR3 DNA sequence: TGTGCCAGCAGTTGGACCGGGAACTCCTACAATGAGCAGTTCTTC.

The V call is TRBV30, the J call TRBJ1-1; D is undetermined. Trimming removed 4 bases at V and 0 bases at J, with 6 bases between. CDR3 length: 12 residues. The germline V gene has CDR1 GTSNPN and CDR2 SVGIG (reference sequence). CDR3 nucleotide sequence: TGTGCCTGGACAGGATTGAACACTGAAGCTTTCTTT. Translation: CAWTGLNTEAFF. The full variable domain, its missing parts supplied by reference TRBV30 and TRBJ1-1, is SQTIHQWPATLVQPVGSPLSLECTVEGTSNPNLYWYRQAAGRGLQLLFYSVGIGQISSEVPQNLSASRPQDRQFILSSKKLLLSDSGFYLCAWTGLNTEAFFGQGTRLTVV.

The V and J genes are TRBV30 and TRBJ1-4; TRBD1 is a possible D gene (6 bases). The CDR3 spans 13 residues. Trimming removed 5 bases from V and 2 bases from J, with 9 bases in between. The germline CDR1 and CDR2 sequences are GTSNPN and SVGIG (reference sequence). For the CDR3, the DNA is TGTGCCTGGGGAAGGGGGACTAATGAAAAACTGTTTTTT. Protein product: CAWGRGTNEKLFF.

The chain links TRBV24-1 to TRBJ2-1; 12 positions match TRBD2. The CDR3 covers 16 residues. V was pared by 4 bases and J by 5 bases, with 5 bases of the junction left unmatched. The germline CDR1 and CDR2 sequences are KGHDR and SFDVKD. The CDR3 region is CATSDPSGRANNEQFF. The DNA for the CDR3 is TGTGCCACCAGTGACCCTAGCGGGAGGGCAAACAATGAGCAGTTCTTC.

The chain has TRBV7-2 and TRBJ1-3; D might be TRBD1 (6 bases). The CDR3 has 14 amino acids. Germline CDR1 SGHTA, CDR2 FQGNSA. V was cut by 6 bases and J by 4 bases, with 13 bases left in between. The CDR3 protein is CASSTGLGGNTIYF. The CDR3 DNA is TGTGCCAGCAGTACAGGGTTAGGCGGAAACACCATATATTTT.

The chain links TRBV11-2 to TRBJ2-1; 11 bases match TRBD2. This CDR3 is built from 15 residues. Germline loops: CDR1 SGHAT, CDR2 FQNNGV. V was pared by 2 bases and J by 7 bases, with 4 bases of the junction left unmatched. CDR3 coding DNA: TGTGCCAGCAGCTTATCCCTAGCGGGAGGAAATGAGCAGTTCTTC. As protein: CASSLSLAGGNEQFF.

The chain joins TRBV5-4 to TRBJ2-2; 7 bases map to TRBD2. Germline V gene sequence: CDR1 SGHNT, CDR2 YYREEE (reference sequence). This CDR3 has 15 amino acids. Trimming at V came to 4 bases and at J to 3 bases, leaving 6 bases not matched to a gene. CDR3 protein: CASSTRGRYTGELFF. The DNA for the CDR3 is TGTGCCAGCAGCACCCGCGGGAGATACACCGGGGAGCTGTTTTTT.

CDR3: CASSLSGQGVMNEQFF. CDR3 nucleotide sequence: TGCGCCAGCAGCCTCTCAGGACAGGGGGTGATGAATGAGCAGTTCTTC. J is TRBJ2-1 and V is TRBV4-1, with 10 bases fitting TRBD1. V trimming: 4 bases; J trimming: 7 bases; junction bases outside the gene matches: 10. The CDR3 covers 16 residues. Germline V gene sequence: CDR1 MGHRA, CDR2 YSYEKL.

V usage is TRBV23-1 and J usage is TRBJ1-6, with D possibly TRBD1 on 6 matching bases. TRBV23-1 is identified as an open reading frame with a role that is uncertain. Trimming stripped 2 bases from V and 0 bases from J, with 20 bases between. The CDR3 is made up of 20 amino acids. The chain's CDR3 is CASSQRRPGVVSSYNSPLHF. DNA of the CDR3: TGCGCCAGCAGTCAAAGACGCCCAGGGGTGGTCAGCTCCTATAATTCACCCCTCCACTTT.

The rearrangement joins TRBV5-8 to TRBJ2-6; D uncertain. Per germline, CDR1 SGHTS and CDR2 YDEGEE. Trimming removed 1 base at V and 2 bases at J, with 7 bases between. The CDR3 totals 15 residues. The CDR3 coding sequence is TGTGCCAGCAGCTTGCTGAGCCCTGGGGCCAACGTCCTGACTTTC. This sequence encodes CASSLLSPGANVLTF.

The V call is TRBV27, the J call TRBJ2-7; TRBD2 matches at 9 bases. The V segment lost 3 bases and the J segment 2 bases; nucleotides outside the gene matches: 2. The CDR3 is made up of 14 amino acids. The V gene's germline CDR1 is MNHEY and CDR2 SMNVEV (reference sequence). The CDR3 region has the DNA TGTGCCAGCAGTTTCAAGCGGGAGGCCTACGAGCAGTACTTC. Translated, it gives CASSFKREAYEQYF.